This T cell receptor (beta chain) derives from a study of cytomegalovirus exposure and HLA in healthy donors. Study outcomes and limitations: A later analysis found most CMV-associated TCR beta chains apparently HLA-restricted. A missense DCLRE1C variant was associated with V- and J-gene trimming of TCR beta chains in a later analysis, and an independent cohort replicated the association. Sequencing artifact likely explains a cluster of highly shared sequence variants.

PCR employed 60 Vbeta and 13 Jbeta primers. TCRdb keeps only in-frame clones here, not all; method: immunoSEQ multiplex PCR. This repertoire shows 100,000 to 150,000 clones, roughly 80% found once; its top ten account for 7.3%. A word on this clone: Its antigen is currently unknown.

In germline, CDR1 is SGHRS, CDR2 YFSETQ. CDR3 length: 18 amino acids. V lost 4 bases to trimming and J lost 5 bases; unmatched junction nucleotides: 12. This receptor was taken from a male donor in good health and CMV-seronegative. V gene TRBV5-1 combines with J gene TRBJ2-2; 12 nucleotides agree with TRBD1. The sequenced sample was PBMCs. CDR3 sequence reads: CASSPRGQGAPRTGELFF. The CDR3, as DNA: TGCGCCAGCAGCCCTAGGGGACAGGGGGCCCCACGGACCGGGGAGCTGTTTTTT. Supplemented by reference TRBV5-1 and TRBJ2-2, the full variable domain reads KAGVTQTPRYLIKTRGQQVTLSCSPISGHRSVSWYQQTPGQGLQFLFEYFSETQRNKGNFPGRFSGRQFSNSRSEMNVSTLELGDSALYLCASSPRGQGAPRTGELFFGEGSRLTVL.